Presented here are 9 T cell receptor beta chains from one specimen sequenced in a study of CD8+ T cells in alopecia areata. Extraction and reverse transcription of RNA yielded cDNA as the sequencing template. Sequenced by immunoSEQ multiplex PCR; TCRdb stores in-frame clones only, minus some. The sample contains 70,000 to 95,000 clones, approximately 50% of which appear only once. Sequences were obtained from NKG2D-high CD8+ T cells sorted from blood. Receptors were obtained from a human donor with alopecia areata.

The gene calls are TRBV4-1 and TRBJ2-1; D uncertain. This CDR3 is built from 13 residues. From germline, CDR1 is MGHRA and CDR2 YSYEKL. V lost 1 base and J 10 bases, leaving 11 bases between the germline ends. The CDR3 DNA sequence: TGCGCCAGCAGCCAAGCCGTTGAAGACGAGCAGTTCTTC. It encodes CASSQAVEDEQFF.

This clone turned up a few times. CDR3 sequence: CASNVGGSVNTEAFF. The DNA for the CDR3 is TGTGCCAGCAACGTGGGAGGGTCCGTGAACACTGAAGCTTTCTTT. V gene TRBV9 combines with J gene TRBJ1-1; D is undetermined. The V end lost 6 bases, the J end lost 0 bases, and 15 bases lay between the germline ends. The CDR3 extends over 15 amino acids. Germline lookup yields CDR1 SGDLS and CDR2 YYNGEE.

V usage is TRBV27 and J usage is TRBJ2-7, with 9 bases identical to TRBD1. V shed 5 bases, J shed 5 bases, and the junction held 7 bases outside the gene matches. This CDR3 region has 14 residues. Germline CDR1 is MNHEY and CDR2 is SMNVEV (reference sequence). The CDR3 nucleotides read TGTGCCAGCAGTACTGGGACAGGGTTCCACGAGCAGTACTTC. Translating it yields CASSTGTGFHEQYF.

The V call is TRBV27, the J call TRBJ2-3; D not resolved. V shed 4 bases and J shed 4 bases, with 3 bases lying between them. The CDR3 has 11 residues. From germline, CDR1 is MNHEY and CDR2 SMNVEV (reference sequence). The CDR3 coding sequence is TGTGCCAGCAGTTACTCAGATACGCAGTATTTT. This gives the protein CASSYSDTQYF.

This clone was observed a handful of times. J is TRBJ2-5 and V is TRBV5-1; D is perhaps TRBD1 (6 bases). Deletions cut 2 bases from V and 5 bases from J, with 13 bases between. This CDR3 region has 14 residues. Germline V gene data show CDR1 as SGHRS and CDR2 as YFSETQ. The chain's CDR3 is CASSFKTGWETQYF. The CDR3 nucleotides are TGCGCCAGCAGCTTCAAGACAGGATGGGAGACCCAGTACTTC.

The V and J genes are TRBV30 and TRBJ1-1, with 8 bases that match TRBD1. This CDR3 region has 14 residues. The ends lost 2 bases at V and 11 bases at J; junction bases unmatched: 13. Germline V lookup: CDR1 GTSNPN, CDR2 SVGIG (reference sequence). This CDR3 is CAWSLTSDRDEAFF. Written as DNA, the CDR3 is TGTGCCTGGAGTCTGACCTCGGACAGGGACGAGGCTTTCTTT.

This rearrangement joins TRBV7-8 to TRBJ2-5; D not certain. The CDR3 sequence is 15 residues long. The V and J ends lost 5 bases and 5 bases respectively, with 18 bases between them. Germline V gives CDR1 SGHVS, CDR2 FQNEAQ. Here the CDR3 reads CASSHPQWGRETQYF. CDR3 DNA sequence: TGTGCCAGCAGCCACCCGCAATGGGGAAGGGAGACCCAGTACTTC.

The chain couples TRBV4-1 to TRBJ2-1, with a weak D call TRBD2 (5 bases). V shed 4 bases and J shed 6 bases, with 7 bases lying between them. The CDR3 consists of 12 residues. Germline V gene data show CDR1 as MGHRA and CDR2 as YSYEKL. CDR3 nucleotide sequence: TGCGCCAGCAGCCGTGGACTCAATGAGCAGTTCTTC. Protein sequence: CASSRGLNEQFF.

Here the CDR3 DNA reads TGTGCCAGCAGTTACTCATCGGCCAATCACTATGGCTACACCTTC. Protein: CASSYSSANHYGYTF. The chain is built from TRBV6-5 and TRBJ1-2, with D unresolved. The germline V gene encodes CDR1 MNHEY and CDR2 SVGAGI. The ends were cut back, 0 bases at V and 3 bases at J, with 11 bases in the middle. The CDR3 has 15 residues.